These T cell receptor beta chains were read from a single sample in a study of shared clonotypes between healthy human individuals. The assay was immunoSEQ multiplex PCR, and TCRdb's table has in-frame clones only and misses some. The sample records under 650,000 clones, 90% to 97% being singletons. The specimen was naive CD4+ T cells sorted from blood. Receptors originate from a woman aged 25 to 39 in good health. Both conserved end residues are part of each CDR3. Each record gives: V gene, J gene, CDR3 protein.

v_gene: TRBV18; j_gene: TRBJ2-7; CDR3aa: CASSEGGDYERYF
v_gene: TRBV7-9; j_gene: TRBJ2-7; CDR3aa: CASSPPQATYEQYF
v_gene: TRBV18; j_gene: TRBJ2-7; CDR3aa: CASSPVSAHYEQYF
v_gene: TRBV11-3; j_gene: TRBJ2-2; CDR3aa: CASRTGQGESGELFF
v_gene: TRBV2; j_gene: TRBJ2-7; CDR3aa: CASRFGLAGVREQYF
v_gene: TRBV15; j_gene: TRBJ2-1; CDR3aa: CATSISGNSYNEQFF
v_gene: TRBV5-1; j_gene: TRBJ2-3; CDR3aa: CASSLASSGGGWTDTQYF
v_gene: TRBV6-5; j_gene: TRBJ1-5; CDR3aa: CASSYAGEDQPQHF
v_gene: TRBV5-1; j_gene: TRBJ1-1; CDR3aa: CASSFGTGARGAEAFF
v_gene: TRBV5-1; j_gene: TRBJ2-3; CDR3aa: CASSLTVASTDTQYF